Shown below are 5 T cell receptor beta chains from a single sample sequenced in a study of T cells and Merkel cell carcinoma outcomes (dated by TCRdb to about 2020). Library method: the immunoSEQ multiplex PCR assay. TCRdb obtained this table from immuneACCESS and retained in-frame rearrangements with V and J assigned. These tables miss some clones; where compared with another copy, unresolved V genes account for less than half of the shortfall, and the remainder is unexplained. The sample data list about 19,000 clones, and over 75% of these were observed just once. Jointly, the top ten make up approximately 3.1% of the sample. The material sequenced was tumor tissue from Merkel cell carcinoma. Receptor source: a human donor with Merkel cell carcinoma.

The chain links TRBV7-8 to TRBJ1-4; maybe TRBD1 (6 bases). The CDR3 has 16 amino acids. The V and J ends lost 0 bases and 4 bases respectively, with 12 bases between them. Per germline, CDR1 SGHVS and CDR2 FQNEAQ. CDR3 DNA: TGTGCCAGCAGCTTAGCGGGTGGGACACTTAATGAAAAACTGTTTTTT. Residues: CASSLAGGTLNEKLFF.

V gene TRBV27 combines with J gene TRBJ2-5, with 12 positions matching TRBD2. The CDR3 loop spans 16 amino acids. V was clipped by 6 bases and J by 0 bases; unmatched bases: 5. Germline V gene lookup returns CDR1 MNHEY and CDR2 SMNVEV (reference sequence). In nucleotides, the CDR3 is TGTGCCAGCAGAAACACTAGCGGGAGGCACCAAGAGACCCAGTACTTC. Protein product: CASRNTSGRHQETQYF.

J is TRBJ2-7 and V is TRBV2; 8 bases agree with TRBD1. Per the germline V gene, CDR1 is SNHLY and CDR2 is FYNNEI. CDR3 length: 14 amino acids. Germline trimming cut 4 bases from V and 3 bases from J; bases unmatched to any gene: 5. CDR3 bases: TGTGCCAGCAGTGTGGGACAGGCGATCTACGAGCAGTACTTC. Translation gives CASSVGQAIYEQYF. The complete variable domain, with remaining parts taken from reference TRBV2 and TRBJ2-7, reads EPEVTQTPSHQVTQMGQEVILRCVPISNHLYFYWYRQILGQKVEFLVSFYNNEISEKSEIFDDQFSVERPDGSNFTLKIRSTKLEDSAMYFCASSVGQAIYEQYFGPGTRLTVT.

The gene calls are TRBV6-4 and TRBJ1-1, with D maybe TRBD1 (6 bases). V was cut by 5 bases and J by 4 bases, with 11 bases left in between. From germline, CDR1 is MRHNA and CDR2 SNTAGT. The CDR3 is made up of 13 amino acids. Here the CDR3 DNA reads TGTGCCAGCAGTCGGGGGCTGGGCACTGAAGCTTTCTTT. Translation: CASSRGLGTEAFF.

The V call is TRBV5-1, the J call TRBJ2-1; 13 positions agree with TRBD2. J gave up 8 bases and V 4 bases, and 21 bases lay outside the gene matches. The CDR3 is 20 residues long. Germline V gene sequence: CDR1 SGHRS, CDR2 YFSETQ. DNA of the CDR3: TGCGCCAGCAGCCCAATTGGTTGGGCTAGGACTAGCGGGAGAGGAGATGAGCAGTTCTTC. Protein: CASSPIGWARTSGRGDEQFF.